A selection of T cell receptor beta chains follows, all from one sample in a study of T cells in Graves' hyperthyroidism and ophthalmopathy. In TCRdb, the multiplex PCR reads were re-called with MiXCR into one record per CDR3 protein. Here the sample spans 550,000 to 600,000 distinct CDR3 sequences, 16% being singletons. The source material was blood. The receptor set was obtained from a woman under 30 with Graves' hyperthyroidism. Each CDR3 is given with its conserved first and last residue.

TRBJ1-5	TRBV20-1	CSASRDAGCNQPQHF
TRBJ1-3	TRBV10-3	CAISGDSSGNTIYF
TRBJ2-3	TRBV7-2	CASSLMTSGGADTQYF
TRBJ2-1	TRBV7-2	CASSLRSLAGLSSYNEQFF
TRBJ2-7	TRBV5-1	CASSLILGQGVHEQYF
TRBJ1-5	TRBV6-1	CASLRATGRGNQPQHF
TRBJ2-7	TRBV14	CASRPGTGKSEQYF
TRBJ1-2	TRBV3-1	CASSPGQGWSYGYTF
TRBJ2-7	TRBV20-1	CSANQRERLEQYF
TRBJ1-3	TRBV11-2	CASSRGAWTGNTIYF
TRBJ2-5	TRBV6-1	CASSPLIRAGETQYF
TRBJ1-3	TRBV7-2	CVSSWDRGGGNTIYF
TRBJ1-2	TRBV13	CASSLEHSGRTYGYTF
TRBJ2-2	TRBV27	CAGSRGQGRVAGELFF
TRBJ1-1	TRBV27	CASSSSPHTNTEAFF
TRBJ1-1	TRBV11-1	CASSARWDTEAFF
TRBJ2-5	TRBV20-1	CSPSTSGTTGTQYF
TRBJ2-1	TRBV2	CASSVSIEQFF
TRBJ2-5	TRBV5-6	CASLEGAKETQYF
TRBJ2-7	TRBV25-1	CASSEWLGQGIHEQYF
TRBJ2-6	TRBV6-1	CASSERGDGANVLTF
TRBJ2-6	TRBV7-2	CASSLGGVNVLTF
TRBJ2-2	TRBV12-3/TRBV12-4	CAVQVGELFF
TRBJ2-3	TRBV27	CASSYGPRLAADTQYF
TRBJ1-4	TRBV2	CASSEERQGPNEKLFF
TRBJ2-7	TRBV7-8	CASSPGTNGYEQYF
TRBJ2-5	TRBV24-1	CATSDLGGETQYF
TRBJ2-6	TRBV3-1	CASSLTGGPIGAGANVLTF
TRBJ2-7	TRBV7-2	CASSPWDPESYEQYF
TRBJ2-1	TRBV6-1	CASSLRLTSNWRPNNEQFF
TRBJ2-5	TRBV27	CASSLFPTGGQTQYF
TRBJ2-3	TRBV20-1	CSAYTGGPADTQYF
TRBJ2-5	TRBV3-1	CASSHESWLVQETQYF
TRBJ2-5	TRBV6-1	CASRRDRGGTQYF
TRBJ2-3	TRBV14	CASSQDLPSGTQYF